The 25 T cell receptor beta chains below all came from one sample that was sequenced in a study of read filtering for tumor transcriptome and immune sequencing (dated by TCRdb to about 2020). Instrument on record: Illumina HiSeq 4000. TCR libraries were built from 300 to 450 ng RNA with the Immunoverse kit, using molecular barcoded adaptors covering alpha/delta and beta/gamma chains. The public reads were run again by TCRdb, first through fastp at Q25 and then through MiXCR, and only productive beta chains were kept. Every distinct CDR3 protein forms one entry, paired with its most common genes and DNA. The sample profile shows about 86,000 distinct CDR3 sequences; about 12% of them were found once. The ten largest clonotypes hold 14% to 15% of the sample. Sequenced sample: a population of CD138-negative cells sorted from bone marrow. The intended sense of this specimen's cell subset or site label: bone marrow mononuclear cells depleted of CD138+ plasma/myeloma cells by negative magnetic selection. The source is a donor older than 35 with multiple myeloma.

This clonotype was picked up many times. J is TRBJ2-1 and V is TRBV30, with D perhaps matching TRBD2 (6 bases). V gave up 5 bases and J gave up 7 bases, with 18 bases separating them. The length of the CDR3 is 14 residues. In germline, CDR1 is GTSNPN, CDR2 SVGIG (reference sequence). CDR3 sequence (DNA): TGTGCCTGGGGTCGTCGGGACTTTCTAAATGAGCAGTTCTTC. Encoded protein: CAWGRRDFLNEQFF.

There are many counts of this clonotype. The chain employs TRBV6-5 and TRBJ1-1; tentatively, D is TRBD1 (5 bases). This CDR3 is 15 amino acids long. Between the trimmed V and J ends, which lost 6 bases and 1 base, there was a span of 15 bases. In germline, CDR1 is MNHEY, CDR2 SVGAGI. The CDR3 spells CASRPTAGTNTEAFF. In DNA form, the CDR3 reads TGTGCCAGCAGACCCACCGCGGGGACGAACACTGAAGCTTTCTTT.

This clonotype came up many times. The chain has TRBV5-8 and TRBJ2-3; 8 positions agree with TRBD1. CDR1 is SGHTS, CDR2 YDEGEE, per germline. This CDR3 comprises 15 residues. V lost 1 base, J lost 1 base, and 2 bases stayed unmatched. The DNA of the CDR3 is TGTGCCAGCAGCTTGCAGGGGGCGCGCACAGATACGCAGTATTTT. Translating gives CASSLQGARTDTQYF.

This clonotype came up many times. Its ends do not fully match the called genes, so a read error is possible. The rearrangement links TRBV7-7 to TRBJ2-5; tentatively, D is TRBD2 (6 bases). The CDR3 loop spans 13 amino acids. Germline V lookup: CDR1 SSHAT, CDR2 FNYEAQ (reference sequence). CDR3 sequence reads: CASSATRWGTQYF. CDR3 in DNA: TGTGCTAGCAGCGCGACTAGGTGGGGGACCCAGTACTTC.

A few counts support this clonotype. The genes are TRBV21-1 and TRBJ2-2; the DNA was not used to check the table's D call, TRBD1. TRBV21-1 is tagged as a pseudogene. CDR3 size: 17 residues. Here the CDR3 reads CASSKGFPGKNTGELFF. CDR3 nucleotides: TGTGCCAGCAGCAAAGGATTCCCAGGGAAAAACACCGGGGAGCTGTTTTTT.

This clonotype was recorded many times. The V and J genes are TRBV29-1 and TRBJ1-5; D is ambiguous. CDR3 length: 14 amino acids. CDR1 is SQVTM, CDR2 ANQGSEA, per germline. Trimming stripped 6 bases from V and 4 bases from J, with 16 bases between. CDR3 protein: CSVSMDRENQPQHF. For the CDR3, the DNA is TGCAGCGTATCGATGGACCGGGAGAATCAGCCCCAGCATTTT.

This clonotype was counted a few times. The chain carries TRBV5-6 and TRBJ2-5, with no clear D. The CDR3 is 14 amino acids. Germline CDR1 reads SGHDT; CDR2 reads YYEEEE. V gave up 3 bases and J gave up 1 base, with 10 bases separating them. CDR3 sequence (DNA): TGTGCCAGCAGCTGGCCCCGGTTCCAAGAGACCCAGTACTTC. Protein: CASSWPRFQETQYF.

At least ten counts were recorded for this clonotype. The rearrangement uses TRBV5-1 and TRBJ2-1; D not resolved. The germline gives CDR1 SGHRS, CDR2 YFSETQ. The CDR3 has 14 amino acids. The germline V and J ends were trimmed by 7 bases and 5 bases, with 16 bases remaining between them. CDR3 sequence reads: CASGGGSRNNEQFF. CDR3 nucleotide sequence: TGCGCCAGCGGCGGCGGCAGTAGAAACAATGAGCAGTTCTTC.

Ten or more counts support this clonotype. V usage is TRBV19 and J usage is TRBJ2-7; 7 nucleotides match TRBD1. This CDR3 spans 14 amino acids. V shed 1 base, J shed 3 bases, and the junction held 3 bases outside the gene matches. Per germline, CDR1 LNHDA and CDR2 SQIVND (reference sequence). The CDR3 nucleotides are TGTGCCAGTAGTATAGGTCGGACAGGCTACGAGCAGTACTTC. Its translation: CASSIGRTGYEQYF.

This clonotype was seen many times. The J gene is TRBJ2-2, the V gene TRBV7-8; 10 positions agree with TRBD1. Per germline, CDR1 SGHVS and CDR2 FQNEAQ. This CDR3 spans 13 amino acids. Trimming removed 11 bases from V and 2 bases from J; junction bases left unmatched: 2. The CDR3 DNA sequence: TGTGCCGGACAGGGGGATAACACCGGGGAGCTGTTTTTT. It is translated as CAGQGDNTGELFF.

The chain has TRBV7-8 and TRBJ1-1; unclear D gene. Germline CDR1 is SGHVS and CDR2 is FQNEAQ. This CDR3 contains 14 residues. Between the trimmed V and J ends, which lost 5 bases and 5 bases, there was a span of 15 bases. CDR3 sequence reads: CASSPPLAKTEAFF. CDR3 nucleotide sequence: TGTGCCAGCAGCCCTCCGCTGGCGAAGACTGAAGCTTTCTTT.

Points on this clonotype: A far larger clone is just one base off, so this is likely a read error. This rearrangement joins TRBV6-6 to TRBJ2-1; the D is unclear. In germline, CDR1 is MNHNY, CDR2 SVGAGI (reference sequence). The CDR3 consists of 14 residues. Here the CDR3 reads CASSVTGWGNEQLF. CDR3 coding DNA: TGTGCCAGCAGTGTCACCGGTTGGGGAAATGAGCAGCTCTTC.

The chain recombines TRBV5-6 with TRBJ2-5, with 9 bases that match TRBD2. Germline V gene lookup returns CDR1 SGHDT and CDR2 YYEEEE. The V segment lost 4 bases and the J segment 4 bases; nucleotides outside the gene matches: 17. This CDR3 has 18 residues. CDR3 DNA: TGTGCCAGCAGCCCAGCGCCCGGGACTAGCTTTCGGGGAGAGACCCAGTACTTC. Its translation: CASSPAPGTSFRGETQYF.

There are many counts of this clonotype. CDR3 residues: CASRRTGGGTGELFF. In DNA, the CDR3 is TGTGCCAGCAGAAGGACAGGGGGCGGCACCGGGGAGCTGTTTTTT. The rearrangement uses TRBV6-2 or TRBV6-3 and TRBJ2-2; 11 nucleotides agree with TRBD1. CDR3 size: 15 residues. J was trimmed by 4 bases and V by 6 bases; bases with no gene match: 4. Germline V gene sequence: CDR1 MNHEY, CDR2 SVGEGT.

This clonotype was detected many times. The chain employs TRBV11-3 and TRBJ2-1; 7 bases line up with TRBD2. With 4 bases clipped from V and 6 bases from J, the junction kept 6 bases outside the gene matches. This CDR3 contains 14 residues. The germline gives CDR1 SGHNT, CDR2 YENEEA. CDR3: CASSSMTSSNEQFF. CDR3 bases: TGTGCCAGCAGCTCAATGACTAGCTCCAATGAGCAGTTCTTC.

This clonotype was counted ten times or more. The V gene is TRBV20-1, the J gene TRBJ2-1; 9 nucleotides line up with TRBD2. From germline, CDR1 is DFQATT and CDR2 SNEGSKA (reference sequence). The CDR3 runs to 15 residues. V shed 6 bases and J 8 bases; nucleotides not matched to a gene: 14. Here the CDR3 DNA reads TGCAGTGCCGGTCTAGCGGGATCAGGTGGCGATGAGCAGTTCTTC. Its translation is CSAGLAGSGGDEQFF.

This clonotype was counted many times. The chain recombines TRBV28 with TRBJ1-5, with 7 bases fitting TRBD1. CDR1 and CDR2 (germline): MDHEN, SYDVKM. The CDR3 sequence is 15 residues long. The V and J ends lost 7 bases and 3 bases, in that order; junction bases with no gene match: 9. This CDR3 is CASKEETGHNQPQHF. In nucleotides, the CDR3 is TGTGCCAGCAAAGAAGAGACAGGGCACAATCAGCCCCAGCATTTT.

V is TRBV7-2 and J is TRBJ2-7; D gene ambiguous. Trimming pared 5 bases from V and 2 bases from J, leaving 10 bases between. Germline CDR1 and CDR2: SGHTA and FQGNSA. The CDR3 sequence is 13 residues long. The CDR3 spells CASSPRLTYEQYF. The CDR3 coding sequence is TGTGCCAGCAGCCCGCGGTTGACCTACGAGCAGTACTTC.

At least ten counts were recorded for this clonotype. The chain carries TRBV29-1 and TRBJ2-1; 10 bases map to TRBD2. Losses at the gene ends were 7 bases for V and 6 bases for J; bases not matched to a gene: 9. This CDR3 is built from 14 residues. Germline V gives CDR1 SQVTM, CDR2 ANQGSEA. CDR3 in amino acids: CSAKTSGSPNEQFF. The CDR3 bases are TGCAGCGCCAAGACTAGCGGGTCCCCCAATGAGCAGTTCTTC.

This clonotype was observed at least ten times. This chain uses TRBV28 with TRBJ2-1; D remains ambiguous. The V gene lost 6 bases and the J gene lost 3 bases, with 6 bases spanning the gap. This CDR3 region has 12 residues. From germline, CDR1 is MDHEN and CDR2 SYDVKM. DNA for the CDR3: TGTGCCAGCAGCCCCTTCTACAATGAGCAGTTCTTC. It translates to CASSPFYNEQFF.

This clonotype has at least ten counts. The genes are TRBV5-1 and TRBJ2-3, with no clear D. The CDR3 runs to 15 residues. Trimming left V 0 bases short and J 2 bases short, with 10 bases between. The V gene's germline CDR1 is SGHRS and CDR2 YFSETQ. The CDR3 nucleotides are TGCGCCAGCAGCTTGGCCGGCCACTACACAGATACGCAGTATTTT. Translated, it gives CASSLAGHYTDTQYF.

This chain links TRBV3-1 with TRBJ2-1; D is possibly TRBD2 (5 bases). The germline V gene has CDR1 LGHDT and CDR2 YNNKEL (reference sequence). The CDR3 extends over 15 amino acids. Trimming left V 1 base short and J 8 bases short, with 15 bases between. For the CDR3, the DNA is TGTGCCAGCAGCCAAGCACAAGCGGCGGTCGATGAGCAGTTCTTC. Translated: CASSQAQAAVDEQFF.

In this sample, this clonotype turned up many times. This chain uses TRBV7-8 with TRBJ2-1, with 7 positions matching TRBD2. The CDR3 consists of 17 residues. Germline V lookup: CDR1 SGHVS, CDR2 FQNEAQ. J lost 2 bases, V lost 1 base, and 8 bases had no gene match. CDR3 residues: CASSLVGGRATYNEQFF. CDR3 bases: TGTGCCAGCAGCTTAGTGGGTGGGAGGGCTACCTACAATGAGCAGTTCTTC.

This clonotype came up many times. J is TRBJ1-4 and V is TRBV7-2; D gene ambiguous. The germline V and J ends were trimmed by 4 bases and 6 bases, with 12 bases remaining between them. This CDR3 contains 14 residues. Looked up from germline, CDR1 is SGHTA and CDR2 is FQGNSA. In DNA form, the CDR3 reads TGTGCCAGCAGCTCATATTACCCGGATGAAAAACTGTTTTTT. Amino acid sequence: CASSSYYPDEKLFF.

This clonotype was seen repeatedly, ten times or more. This chain uses TRBV7-2 with TRBJ2-3, with a tentative D call TRBD1 (6 bases). From germline, CDR1 is SGHTA and CDR2 FQGNSA. The CDR3 is made up of 13 amino acids. Deletions cut 3 bases from V and 4 bases from J, with 8 bases between. The CDR3 loop is CASSFNRADTQYF. CDR3 coding DNA: TGTGCCAGCAGCTTTAACAGGGCAGATACGCAGTATTTT.